These 20 T cell receptor beta chains share one sample of origin, sequenced in a study of cytomegalovirus exposure and HLA in healthy donors. The repertoire was sequenced with immunoSEQ multiplex PCR; TCRdb's copy has only in-frame clones and lacks some. This sample has roughly 80,000 clones, with 90% to 95% found just once. Sequenced input: PBMCs. The origin of the receptors is a young man in good health and CMV-seronegative.

This rearrangement joins TRBV5-1 to TRBJ1-2, with D unclear. The V end was cut by 5 bases, the J end by 7 bases, with 15 bases between. The length of the CDR3 is 13 residues. CDR1 SGHRS and CDR2 YFSETQ come from the germline V gene. The DNA of the CDR3 is TGCGCCAGCAGTCGCGGGATCCCGGCTGGCTACACCTTC. Residues: CASSRGIPAGYTF.

This clone was observed once. The chain joins TRBV5-8 to TRBJ2-3, with 9 bases matching TRBD2. The CDR3 is made up of 14 amino acids. The ends lost 5 bases at V and 2 bases at J; junction bases unmatched: 3. Germline lookup yields CDR1 SGHTS and CDR2 YDEGEE. The CDR3 DNA reads as TGTGCCAGCAGGTTAGCGGGAGTCACAGATACGCAGTATTTT. This sequence encodes CASRLAGVTDTQYF. The full variable domain, in which reference TRBV5-8 and TRBJ2-3 provide the parts outside the CDR3, is EAGVTQSPTHLIKTRGQQATLRCSPISGHTSVYWYQQALGLGLQFLLWYDEGEERNRGNFPPRFSGRQFPNYSSELNVNALELEDSALYLCASRLAGVTDTQYFGPGTRLTVL.

This clone showed up just once. The gene calls are TRBV11-2 and TRBJ2-1; 10 nucleotides agree with TRBD2. V gave up 0 bases and J gave up 3 bases; unmatched junction bases: 2. This CDR3 spans 16 amino acids. The germline V gene encodes CDR1 SGHAT and CDR2 FQNNGV. Here the CDR3 reads CASSLDLAGGYNEQFF. CDR3 in DNA: TGTGCCAGCAGCTTAGATTTAGCGGGGGGCTACAATGAGCAGTTCTTC.

This clone has a handful of counts. The chain has TRBV6-1 and TRBJ2-7; 15 positions agree with TRBD2. Unmatched junction bases numbered 3, after V lost 4 bases and J lost 5 bases. There are 15 residues in the CDR3. Germline V CDR1 and CDR2: MNHNS, SASEGT. The DNA of the CDR3 is TGTGCCAGCAGTGGGACTAGCGGGGGGGTGGACGAGCAGTACTTC. This gives the protein CASSGTSGGVDEQYF.

V is TRBV7-6 and J is TRBJ1-3; TRBD1 is a possible D gene (5 bases). Germline lookup yields CDR1 SGHVS and CDR2 FNYEAQ. This CDR3 comprises 14 residues. The V end was cut by 4 bases, the J end by 3 bases, with 10 bases between. CDR3 coding DNA: TGTGCCAGCAGCTCGCAGGGTAATGGAAACACCATATATTTT. Translation gives CASSSQGNGNTIYF. Full variable domain (outside the CDR3, taken from reference TRBV7-6 and TRBJ1-3): GAGVSQSPRYKVTKRGQDVALRCDPISGHVSLYWYRQALGQGPEFLTYFNYEAQQDKSGLPNDRFSAERPEGSISTLTIQRTEQRDSAMYRCASSSQGNGNTIYFGEGSWLTVV.

The genes are TRBV30 and TRBJ2-7; D is perhaps TRBD2 (6 bases). The CDR3 spans 15 residues. V was trimmed by 4 bases and J by 7 bases, leaving 23 bases between them. CDR1 and CDR2 from the germline V gene are GTSNPN and SVGIG (reference sequence). For the CDR3, the DNA is TGTGCCTGGACCCGACCGGGACTTACATGGGGAGAGCAGTACTTC. Protein product: CAWTRPGLTWGEQYF.

V usage is TRBV30 and J usage is TRBJ2-1; 9 bases fit TRBD2. The germline CDR1 and CDR2 sequences are GTSNPN and SVGIG (reference sequence). Trimming at V came to 3 bases and at J to 4 bases, leaving 4 bases not matched to a gene. The CDR3 consists of 14 residues. The CDR3 here is CAWRSSGSYNEQFF. Written as DNA, the CDR3 is TGTGCCTGGAGAAGTAGCGGGAGTTACAATGAGCAGTTCTTC.

This sequence joins TRBV2 and TRBJ2-5; tentative D call: TRBD1 (6 bases). The CDR3 loop spans 13 amino acids. The V gene lost 4 bases and the J gene lost 5 bases, with 11 bases spanning the gap. Germline V gives CDR1 SNHLY, CDR2 FYNNEI. CDR3 residues: CASSAHRVETQYF. The DNA of the CDR3 is TGTGCCAGCAGTGCGCACAGGGTGGAGACCCAGTACTTC.

This chain's CDR3 is CASSVDGQGPDTQYF. CDR3 sequence (DNA): TGTGCCAGCAGCGTAGATGGACAGGGGCCAGATACGCAGTATTTT. The chain couples TRBV9 to TRBJ2-3, with 9 bases fitting TRBD1. CDR3 size: 15 residues. Germline CDR1 is SGDLS and CDR2 is YYNGEE. Trimming took 0 bases from V and 4 from J; bases not matched to a gene: 3.

The chain joins TRBV10-3 to TRBJ2-7; 7 nucleotides match TRBD1. The CDR3 loop spans 15 amino acids. Germline lookup yields CDR1 ENHRY and CDR2 SYGVKD. Unmatched junction bases numbered 14, after V lost 5 bases and J lost 7 bases. CDR3 in amino acids: CAISLTGVSLGEQYF. The CDR3 nucleotides are TGTGCCATCAGTTTAACAGGGGTTTCCTTGGGTGAGCAGTACTTC.

This chain connects TRBV27 to TRBJ2-7; D is possibly TRBD1 (5 bases). From germline, CDR1 is MNHEY and CDR2 SMNVEV (reference sequence). This CDR3 is built from 15 residues. Trimming shortened V by 8 bases and J by 1 base, and 18 bases separated the two germline ends. In DNA, the CDR3 is TGTGCCAGCGGCAGGGCCGGGTTCGGATCCTACGAGCAGTACTTC. Encoded protein: CASGRAGFGSYEQYF.

The genes are TRBV4-1 and TRBJ1-1; no definite D call. CDR3 length equals 15 residues. CDR1 MGHRA and CDR2 YSYEKL come from the germline V gene. Trimming pared 5 bases from V and 3 bases from J, leaving 16 bases between. CDR3: CASSLRTGGDTEAFF. The CDR3 bases are TGCGCCAGCAGCTTACGGACGGGCGGGGACACTGAAGCTTTCTTT.

A single count supports this clone. The chain joins TRBV19 to TRBJ2-2; 9 bases match TRBD2. CDR3 length: 16 amino acids. Germline V gene lookup returns CDR1 LNHDA and CDR2 SQIVND (reference sequence). The V segment lost 6 bases and the J segment 3 bases; nucleotides outside the gene matches: 8. The CDR3 sequence: CASSPSGTIYTGELFF. In DNA form, the CDR3 reads TGTGCCAGTAGCCCTAGCGGGACTATATACACCGGGGAGCTGTTTTTT.

CDR3 coding DNA: TGTGCCAGCAGCGCCGGGGGGACAGGGCAATGGGAGACCCAGTACTTC. Translated, it gives CASSAGGTGQWETQYF. V gene TRBV5-4 combines with J gene TRBJ2-5; the match to TRBD1 covers 9 bases. Germline V gene data show CDR1 as SGHNT and CDR2 as YYREEE (reference sequence). The CDR3 is 16 residues long. V lost 4 bases to trimming and J lost 5 bases; unmatched junction nucleotides: 12.

V is TRBV27 and J is TRBJ1-1, with D perhaps TRBD1 (5 bases). In germline, CDR1 is MNHEY, CDR2 SMNVEV (reference sequence). This CDR3 contains 15 residues. V lost 0 bases and J lost 3, with 11 bases in between. The CDR3 DNA follows: TGTGCCAGCAGTTTATCCCCAGACAGCCACACTGAAGCTTTCTTT. Translated, it gives CASSLSPDSHTEAFF.

This chain connects TRBV7-8 to TRBJ2-5; no clear D gene. With 2 bases removed from V and 4 bases from J, the gap between germline ends came to 5 bases. The length of the CDR3 is 12 residues. Germline lookup yields CDR1 SGHVS and CDR2 FQNEAQ. The CDR3 is CASSLSGETQYF. Written as DNA, the CDR3 is TGTGCCAGCAGCTTATCGGGAGAGACCCAGTACTTC.

This clone has just one count. The chain carries TRBV6-5 and TRBJ2-5, with 8 positions matching TRBD1. Unmatched junction bases numbered 3, after V lost 4 bases and J lost 2 bases. CDR1 and CDR2 (germline): MNHEY, SVGAGI. The length of the CDR3 is 14 residues. In DNA, the CDR3 is TGTGCCAGCAGTTCAGGGGGCCGACAAGAGACCCAGTACTTC. This gives the protein CASSSGGRQETQYF.

This clone has a single count. The chain links TRBV6-4 to TRBJ2-3; 7 bases match TRBD2. Germline V gene sequence: CDR1 MRHNA, CDR2 SNTAGT. Trimming cost V 6 bases and J 8 bases; bases outside gene matches: 17. The CDR3 has 16 amino acids. The CDR3 sequence: CASRKGASGTPGTQYF. The CDR3 DNA is TGTGCCAGCAGAAAAGGGGCTAGCGGAACCCCTGGTACGCAGTATTTT.

The gene calls are TRBV19 and TRBJ2-7; 9 bases are shared with TRBD1. The junction had 9 bases not matched to a gene; V was cut back by 10 bases and J by 2 bases. Germline V gene sequence: CDR1 LNHDA, CDR2 SQIVND (reference sequence). The CDR3 runs to 14 residues. The CDR3 protein is CATEPGQGAYEQYF. CDR3 DNA sequence: TGTGCCACTGAACCGGGACAGGGAGCCTACGAGCAGTACTTC.

The chain joins TRBV5-4 to TRBJ2-7; 7 bases agree with TRBD2. The CDR3 sequence is 14 residues long. The J segment lost 2 bases and the V segment lost 4 bases, leaving 6 bases of the junction unmatched. Germline-derived CDR1 and CDR2 are SGHNT and YYREEE (reference sequence). The CDR3 loop reads CASSRLAVPYEQYF. The CDR3 nucleotides are TGTGCCAGCAGCCGTCTAGCGGTACCCTACGAGCAGTACTTC.